These T cell receptor beta chains were read from a single sample in a study of Graves' ophthalmopathy and Graves' hyperthyroidism. One entry per CDR3 protein, called by TCRdb with MiXCR from the multiplex PCR reads. The sample carries more than 550,000 distinct CDR3 sequences, roughly 39% recorded once. The sample comprised peripheral blood. These receptors were collected from an adult man with Graves' ophthalmopathy. Both conserved end residues are part of each CDR3. The D gene is left open where the match is weak. Only part of the rows carry a size: once, few, many, or a class if the clone is expanded.

cdr3_length: 15
j_call: TRBJ2-7
clone_size: NA
v_call: TRBV2
d_call: TRBD2
cdr3_nt: TGTGCCAGCAGTGATGGGACTAGCGGGAGGGTCGAGCAGTACTTC
cdr3_aa: CASSDGTSGRVEQYF

cdr3_length: 16
j_call: TRBJ2-1
clone_size: NA
v_call: TRBV24-1
d_call: TRBD2
cdr3_nt: TGTGCCACCAGTGATTTGACTAGCGGGGCTGACAATGAGCAGTTCTTC
cdr3_aa: CATSDLTSGADNEQFF

cdr3_length: 14
j_call: TRBJ2-5
clone_size: NA
v_call: TRBV7-9
d_call: NA
cdr3_nt: TGTGCCGGCAGCTTAGGGGGGGGGCAAGAGACCCAGTACTTC
cdr3_aa: CAGSLGGGQETQYF

cdr3_length: 14
j_call: TRBJ1-4
clone_size: NA
v_call: TRBV29-1
d_call: TRBD1
cdr3_nt: TGCAGCGTTGTGACAGGGGTCACTAATGAAAAACTGTTTTTT
cdr3_aa: CSVVTGVTNEKLFF

cdr3_length: 14
j_call: TRBJ2-7
clone_size: NA
v_call: TRBV7-9
d_call: NA
cdr3_nt: TGTGCCAGCAGCTTAGTGGACCAAACCTACGAGCAGTACTTC
cdr3_aa: CASSLVDQTYEQYF

cdr3_length: 11
j_call: TRBJ1-4
clone_size: NA
v_call: TRBV19
d_call: NA
cdr3_nt: TGTGCCAGTAGGGAGGGGGAAAAACTGTTTTTT
cdr3_aa: CASREGEKLFF

cdr3_length: 15
j_call: TRBJ1-1
clone_size: many
v_call: TRBV20-1
d_call: TRBD1
cdr3_nt: TGCAGTGCTAGGAGGGGACAGGGAGGAGGAACTGAAGCTTTCTTT
cdr3_aa: CSARRGQGGGTEAFF

cdr3_length: 15
j_call: TRBJ2-7
clone_size: many
v_call: TRBV9
d_call: NA
cdr3_nt: TGTGCCAGCAGCCCGGACCTAGCGCACTCCTACGAGCAGTACTTC
cdr3_aa: CASSPDLAHSYEQYF

cdr3_length: 16
j_call: TRBJ2-5
clone_size: NA
v_call: TRBV7-9
d_call: TRBD2
cdr3_nt: TGCGCCAGCAGAAGTGTTCCCGGGCCCGGGGGGGAGACCCAGTACTTC
cdr3_aa: CASRSVPGPGGETQYF

cdr3_length: 15
j_call: TRBJ1-5
clone_size: once
v_call: TRBV10-3
d_call: NA
cdr3_nt: TGTGCCAGCAGTGAAGAAGAAGGGGGCAATCAGCCCCAGCATTTT
cdr3_aa: CASSEEEGGNQPQHF

cdr3_length: 12
j_call: TRBJ2-3
clone_size: few
v_call: TRBV9
d_call: NA
cdr3_nt: TGTGCCAGCAGCGTAATGACAGATACGCAGTATTTT
cdr3_aa: CASSVMTDTQYF

cdr3_length: 15
j_call: TRBJ2-7
clone_size: many
v_call: TRBV9
d_call: NA
cdr3_nt: TGTGCCAGCAGCGTAGGGAGCGCCAGCTCCTACGAGCAGTACTTC
cdr3_aa: CASSVGSASSYEQYF

cdr3_length: 19
j_call: TRBJ1-5
clone_size: few
v_call: TRBV19
d_call: NA
cdr3_nt: TGTGCCAGTAGCAAAATCTCGGGAGGAGGGGTATTGGGCAATCAGCCCCAGCATTTT
cdr3_aa: CASSKISGGGVLGNQPQHF